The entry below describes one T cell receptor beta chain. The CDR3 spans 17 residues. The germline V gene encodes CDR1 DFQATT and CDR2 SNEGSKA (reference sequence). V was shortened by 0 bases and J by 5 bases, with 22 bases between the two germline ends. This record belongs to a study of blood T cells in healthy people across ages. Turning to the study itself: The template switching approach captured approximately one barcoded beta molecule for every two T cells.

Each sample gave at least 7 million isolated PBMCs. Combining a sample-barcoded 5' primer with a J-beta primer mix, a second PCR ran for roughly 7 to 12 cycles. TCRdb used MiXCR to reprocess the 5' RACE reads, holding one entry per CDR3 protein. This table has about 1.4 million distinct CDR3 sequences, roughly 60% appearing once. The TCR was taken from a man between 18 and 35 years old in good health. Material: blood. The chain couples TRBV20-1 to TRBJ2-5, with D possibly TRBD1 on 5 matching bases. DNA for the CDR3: TGCAGTGCTAGAGAGTGGGTACAACAGGAGTTTTTGGAGACCCAGTACTTC. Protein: CSAREWVQQEFLETQYF.